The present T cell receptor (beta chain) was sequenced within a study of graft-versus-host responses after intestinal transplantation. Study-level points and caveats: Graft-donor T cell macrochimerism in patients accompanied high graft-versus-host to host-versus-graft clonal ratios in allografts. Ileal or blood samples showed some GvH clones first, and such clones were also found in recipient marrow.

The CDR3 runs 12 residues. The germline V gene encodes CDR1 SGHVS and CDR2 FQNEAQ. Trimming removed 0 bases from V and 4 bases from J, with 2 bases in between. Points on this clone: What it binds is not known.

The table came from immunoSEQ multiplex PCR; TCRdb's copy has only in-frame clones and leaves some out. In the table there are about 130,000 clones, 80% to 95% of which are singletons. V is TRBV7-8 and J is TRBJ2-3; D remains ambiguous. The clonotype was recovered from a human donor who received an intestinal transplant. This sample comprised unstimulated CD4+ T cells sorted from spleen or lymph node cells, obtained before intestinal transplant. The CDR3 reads CASSLASDTQYF. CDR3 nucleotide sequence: TGTGCCAGCAGCTTAGCGTCAGATACGCAGTATTTT. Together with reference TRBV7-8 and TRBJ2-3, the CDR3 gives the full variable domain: GAGVSQSPRYKVAKRGQDVALRCDPISGHVSLFWYQQALGQGPEFLTYFQNEAQLDKSGLPSDRFFAERPEGSVSTLKIQRTQQEDSAVYLCASSLASDTQYFGPGTRLTVL.